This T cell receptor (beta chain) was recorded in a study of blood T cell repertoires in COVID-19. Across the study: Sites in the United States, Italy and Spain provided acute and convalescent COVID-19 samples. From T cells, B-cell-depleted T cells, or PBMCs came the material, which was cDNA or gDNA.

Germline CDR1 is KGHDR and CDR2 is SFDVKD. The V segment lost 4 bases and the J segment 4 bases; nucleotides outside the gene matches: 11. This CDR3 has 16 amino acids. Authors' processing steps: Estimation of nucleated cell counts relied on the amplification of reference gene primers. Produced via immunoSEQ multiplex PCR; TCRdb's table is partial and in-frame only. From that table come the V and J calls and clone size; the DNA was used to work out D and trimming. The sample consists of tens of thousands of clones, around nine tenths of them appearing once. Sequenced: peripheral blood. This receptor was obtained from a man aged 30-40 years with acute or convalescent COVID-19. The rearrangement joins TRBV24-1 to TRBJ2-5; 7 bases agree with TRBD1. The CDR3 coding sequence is TGTGCCACCAGTGACCGTAGCGACAGGGCGGGAGAGACCCAGTACTTC. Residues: CATSDRSDRAGETQYF.